This TCR beta chain was profiled in a study of cytotoxic CD8 clonotypes in ibrutinib-treated CLL. Study at large: The cohort had around 10 relapsed/refractory and over 14 treatment-naive patients, some 17 IGHV unmutated.

V was shortened by 3 bases and J by 8 bases, with 13 bases between the two germline ends. This CDR3 is 13 amino acids long. The germline CDR1 and CDR2 sequences are WNHNN and SYGVQD (reference sequence). TCRdb's copy holds only in-frame clones and misses some; the assay was immunoSEQ multiplex PCR. Of 200,000 to 250,000 clones in the sample, 75% to 80% are singletons; the top ten hold about an eighth. Sequenced here: PBMCs, sampled after 12 months of ibrutinib treatment. The chain joins TRBV10-1 to TRBJ1-2; no definite D call. The clonotype comes from a human donor with chronic lymphocytic leukemia. The CDR3: CASSEPAAKGYTF. The CDR3 nucleotides read TGCGCCAGCAGTGAACCGGCCGCTAAAGGCTACACCTTC.